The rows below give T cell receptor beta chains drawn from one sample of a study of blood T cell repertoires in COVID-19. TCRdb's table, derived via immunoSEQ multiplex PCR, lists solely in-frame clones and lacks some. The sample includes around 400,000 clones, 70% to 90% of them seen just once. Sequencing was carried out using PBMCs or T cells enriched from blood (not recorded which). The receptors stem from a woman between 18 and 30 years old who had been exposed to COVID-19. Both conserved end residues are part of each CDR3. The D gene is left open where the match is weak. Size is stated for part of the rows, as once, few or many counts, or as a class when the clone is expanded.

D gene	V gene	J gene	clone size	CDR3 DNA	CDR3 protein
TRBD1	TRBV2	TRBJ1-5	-	TGTGCCAGCAGTTCATTCGGACAGGCCGGGAATAGCAATCAGCCCCAGCATTTT	CASSSFGQAGNSNQPQHF
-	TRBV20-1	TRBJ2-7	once	TGCAGTGCTAGTCGACCGGGAAACAACTACGAGCAGTACTTC	CSASRPGNNYEQYF
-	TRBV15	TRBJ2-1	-	TGTGCCACCAGCAGAGAGAAAGAGCGGGCAACCTACAATGAGCAGTTCTTC	CATSREKERATYNEQFF
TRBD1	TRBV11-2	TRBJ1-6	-	TGTGCCAGCAGCTTACCGGGACAGGGTAATTCACCCCTCCACTTT	CASSLPGQGNSPLHF
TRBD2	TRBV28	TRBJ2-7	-	TGTGCCAGCAGTTCCTCGGGACTAGCGGGTGAAGAGCAGTACTTC	CASSSSGLAGEEQYF
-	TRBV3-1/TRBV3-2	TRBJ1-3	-	TGTGCCAGCAGCCAGGGGGCGCGAGGAAACACCATATATTTT	CASSQGARGNTIYF
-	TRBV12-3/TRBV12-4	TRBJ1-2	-	TGTGCCAGCAGTTGGTCCCTGACATATGGCTACACCTTC	CASSWSLTYGYTF
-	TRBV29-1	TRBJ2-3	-	TGCAGCATGGGTTCAGGGTTGGCCACAGATACGCAGTATTTT	CSMGSGLATDTQYF
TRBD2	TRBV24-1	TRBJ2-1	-	TGTGCCACCAGTGATTCACGACTAGCGGGAGGTGACAATGAGCAGTTCTTC	CATSDSRLAGGDNEQFF
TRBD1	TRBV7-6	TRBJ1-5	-	TGTGCCAGCAGCTCGAGACAGGGCACCAATCAGCCCCAGCATTTT	CASSSRQGTNQPQHF
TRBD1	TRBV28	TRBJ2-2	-	TGTGCCAGCAGCACAGGGGGCTGGAACACCGGGGAGCTGTTTTTT	CASSTGGWNTGELFF
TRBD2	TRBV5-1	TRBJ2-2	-	TGCGCCAGCAGCTTTCTAGCGGGAGACCTGAACACCGGGGAGCTGTTTTTT	CASSFLAGDLNTGELFF
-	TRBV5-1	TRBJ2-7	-	TGCGCCAGCAGCGACAAAGTGCGGCGGGACGAGCAGTACTTC	CASSDKVRRDEQYF
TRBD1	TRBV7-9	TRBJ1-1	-	TGTGCCAGCAGCTCCCGGGACAGCTTGAACACTGAAGCTTTCTTT	CASSSRDSLNTEAFF
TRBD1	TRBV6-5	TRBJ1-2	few	TGTGCCAGCAGTTACTCCCGGGACAGGGCTCATGGCTACACCTTC	CASSYSRDRAHGYTF
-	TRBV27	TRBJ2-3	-	TGTGCCAGCAGTTTAAGTAGCGCAGATACGCAGTATTTT	CASSLSSADTQYF
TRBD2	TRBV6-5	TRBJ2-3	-	TGTGCCAGCAGTTTTAGGACTAGTGGCGATACGCAGTATTTT	CASSFRTSGDTQYF